A single sample is the source of the 13 T cell receptor beta chains below, sequenced in a study of early T cells in non-severe SARS-CoV-2 infection. TCRdb ran MiXCR on the 5' RACE reads and lists one entry per CDR3 protein. Among more than 65,000 distinct CDR3 sequences listed, 12% to 15% were seen once. Input material: whole blood. The receptors derive from an adult who was a healthcare worker with PCR-confirmed SARS-CoV-2 infection or an uninfected control (not recorded which).

J is TRBJ2-2 and V is TRBV7-3; D remains unclear. In germline, CDR1 is SGHTA, CDR2 FQGTGA. Trimming removed 7 bases from V and 6 bases from J, with 9 bases in between. This CDR3 spans 12 amino acids. The chain's CDR3 is CASTTTPGELFF. The CDR3 DNA sequence: TGTGCCAGCACCACTACCCCCGGGGAGCTGTTTTTT.

The chain links TRBV7-9 to TRBJ2-1, with 9 positions matching TRBD2. This CDR3 comprises 19 residues. Germline CDR1 and CDR2: SEHNR and FQNEAQ (reference sequence). With V trimmed by 5 bases and J by 8 bases, 22 bases remained unmatched. CDR3 DNA sequence: TGTGCCAGCAGCATACACAGGGAACCCCTTGGCGGGGGGGAGTATGAGCAGTTCTTC. It codes for CASSIHREPLGGGEYEQFF.

This clonotype was counted only a few times. The CDR3 sequence: CASGLNYGYTF. CDR3 bases: TGTGCTAGTGGTTTGAACTATGGCTACACCTTC. The chain couples TRBV12-5 to TRBJ1-2; D remains unclear. The germline CDR1 and CDR2 sequences are LGHNT and FRNRAP. With 2 bases removed from V and 2 bases from J, the gap between germline ends came to 0 bases. The length of the CDR3 is 11 residues. The full variable domain, its missing parts supplied by reference TRBV12-5 and TRBJ1-2, is DARVTQTPRHKVTEMGQEVTMRCQPILGHNTVFWYRQTMMQGLELLAYFRNRAPLDDSGMPKDRFSAEMPDATLATLKIQPSEPRDSAVYFCASGLNYGYTFGSGTRLTVV.

Remarks on this clonotype: A read error may be the cause here, since a much bigger clone is one base away. This chain joins TRBV6-5 and TRBJ1-6; no definite D call. This CDR3 comprises 14 residues. The germline V gene has CDR1 MNHEY and CDR2 SVGAGI. Trimming left V 7 bases short and J 4 bases short, with 11 bases between. In DNA, the CDR3 is TGTGCCAGCACAGGAGAACATTATAATTCACCCCTCCACTTT. This sequence encodes CASTGEHYNSPLHF.

This clonotype was seen more than once but under ten times. This may come from a read error, since a much larger clone is one base off. The chain couples TRBV6-2 or TRBV6-3 to TRBJ2-7; no clear D. Germline V gene lookup returns CDR1 MNHEY and CDR2 SVGEGT. This CDR3 region has 12 residues. V lost 2 bases and J 1 base, leaving 3 bases between the germline ends. The CDR3 spells CASSYRSYEQYF. CDR3 nucleotide sequence: TGTGCCAGCAGTTACAGGTCCTACGAGCAGTACTTC.

This clonotype was seen at least ten times. The J gene is TRBJ2-4, the V gene TRBV29-1, with TRBD2 as a possible D gene (5 bases). CDR1 is SQVTM and CDR2 is ANQGSEA in the germline V gene. Trimming stripped 4 bases from V and 0 bases from J, with 13 bases between. There are 15 residues in the CDR3. The CDR3, as DNA: TGCAGCGTTGCCTCTTCCGGGATAGCCAAAAACATTCAGTACTTC. This translates into CSVASSGIAKNIQYF. Supplemented by reference TRBV29-1 and TRBJ2-4, the full variable domain reads SAVISQKPSRDICQRGTSLTIQCQVDSQVTMMFWYRQQPGQSLTLIATANQGSEATYESGFVIDKFPISRPNLTFSTLTVSNMSPEDSSIYLCSVASSGIAKNIQYFGAGTRLSVL.

In this sample, this clonotype turned up many times. The gene calls are TRBV12-3 or TRBV12-4 and TRBJ1-6; D remains unclear. There are 14 residues in the CDR3. V was pared by 6 bases and J by 3 bases, with 9 bases between. The CDR3 nucleotides are TGTGCCAGCAGGGTTGGGATCTATAATTCACCCCTCCACTTT. This codes for CASRVGIYNSPLHF.

Written as DNA, the CDR3 is TGTGCCAGCAGCTTAGCATGGACAGCTAACTATGGCTACACCTTC. Translating it yields CASSLAWTANYGYTF. V usage is TRBV7-2 and J usage is TRBJ1-2; D might be TRBD1 (6 bases). The CDR3 loop spans 15 amino acids. Germline CDR1 reads SGHTA; CDR2 reads FQGNSA. The V end lost 0 bases, the J end lost 0 bases, and 8 bases lay between the germline ends.

The CDR3 protein is CASSLTLLDTEAFF. The DNA of the CDR3 is TGTGCCAGCAGCTTAACCCTCCTTGACACTGAAGCTTTCTTT. V gene TRBV7-2 combines with J gene TRBJ1-1; D ambiguous. V gave up 2 bases and J gave up 3 bases, with 10 bases separating them. The germline gives CDR1 SGHTA, CDR2 FQGNSA. The CDR3 runs to 14 residues.

The gene calls are TRBV5-8 and TRBJ2-3; D may correspond to TRBD1 or TRBD2 (5 bases each). CDR3 length: 15 residues. Per germline, CDR1 SGHTS and CDR2 YDEGEE. The ends were cut back, 4 bases at V and 8 bases at J, with 20 bases in the middle. In DNA, the CDR3 is TGTGCCAGCAGCCCGGACCCGGGCAGTGGGGGTACGCAGTATTTT. Residues: CASSPDPGSGGTQYF.

This clonotype was recorded many times. For the CDR3, the DNA is TGTGCCAGTACCCCCATGGGACTACCGGATTATCAGCCCCAGCATTTT. Translation gives CASTPMGLPDYQPQHF. The chain carries TRBV19 and TRBJ1-5; perhaps TRBD1 as D (5 bases). The germline gives CDR1 LNHDA, CDR2 SQIVND (reference sequence). This CDR3 has 16 residues. V shed 7 bases and J shed 5 bases, with 21 bases lying between them.

This clonotype was found a few times. The gene calls are TRBV20-1 and TRBJ1-4; no clear D gene. V was cut by 4 bases and J by 7 bases, with 16 bases left in between. CDR3 length: 14 residues. The germline V gene encodes CDR1 DFQATT and CDR2 SNEGSKA (reference sequence). The CDR3 DNA follows: TGCAGTGCTAATCGAGGGTCGGATGCTGAAAAACTGTTTTTT. This codes for CSANRGSDAEKLFF.

This clonotype was detected many times. This chain uses TRBV2 with TRBJ2-4, with 7 bases fitting TRBD2. In germline, CDR1 is SNHLY, CDR2 FYNNEI. V dropped 4 bases and J dropped 0; count of bases not matched to a gene: 3. This CDR3 has 15 amino acids. CDR3 in amino acids: CASSVGGLAKNIQYF. DNA of the CDR3: TGTGCCAGCAGTGTGGGAGGGCTAGCCAAAAACATTCAGTACTTC.